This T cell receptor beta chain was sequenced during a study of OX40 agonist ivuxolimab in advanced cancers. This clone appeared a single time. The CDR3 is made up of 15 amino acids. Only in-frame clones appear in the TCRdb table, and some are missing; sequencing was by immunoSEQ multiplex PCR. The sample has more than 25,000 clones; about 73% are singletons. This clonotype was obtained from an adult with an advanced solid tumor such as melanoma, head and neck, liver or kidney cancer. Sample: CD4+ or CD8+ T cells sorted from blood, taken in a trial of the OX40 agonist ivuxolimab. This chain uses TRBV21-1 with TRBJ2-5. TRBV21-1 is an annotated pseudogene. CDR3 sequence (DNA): TGTGCCAGCAGCCACCCCGGGACGGGGGCGGAGACCCAGTACTTC. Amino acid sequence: CASSHPGTGAETQYF.